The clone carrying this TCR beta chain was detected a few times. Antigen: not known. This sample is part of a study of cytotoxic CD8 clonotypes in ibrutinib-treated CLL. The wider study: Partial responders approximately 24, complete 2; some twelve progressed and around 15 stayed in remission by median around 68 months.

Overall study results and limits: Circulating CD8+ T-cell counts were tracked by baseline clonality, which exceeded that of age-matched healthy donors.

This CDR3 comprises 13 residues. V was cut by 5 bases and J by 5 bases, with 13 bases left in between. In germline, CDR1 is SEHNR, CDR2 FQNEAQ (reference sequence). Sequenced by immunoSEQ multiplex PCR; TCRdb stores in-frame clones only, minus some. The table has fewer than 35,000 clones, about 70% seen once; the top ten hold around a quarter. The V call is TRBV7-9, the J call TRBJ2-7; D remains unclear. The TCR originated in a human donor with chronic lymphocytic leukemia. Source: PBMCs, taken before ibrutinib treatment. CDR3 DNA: TGTGCCAGCAGCCGAGGTAGTCTCGACGAGCAGTACTTC. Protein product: CASSRGSLDEQYF.